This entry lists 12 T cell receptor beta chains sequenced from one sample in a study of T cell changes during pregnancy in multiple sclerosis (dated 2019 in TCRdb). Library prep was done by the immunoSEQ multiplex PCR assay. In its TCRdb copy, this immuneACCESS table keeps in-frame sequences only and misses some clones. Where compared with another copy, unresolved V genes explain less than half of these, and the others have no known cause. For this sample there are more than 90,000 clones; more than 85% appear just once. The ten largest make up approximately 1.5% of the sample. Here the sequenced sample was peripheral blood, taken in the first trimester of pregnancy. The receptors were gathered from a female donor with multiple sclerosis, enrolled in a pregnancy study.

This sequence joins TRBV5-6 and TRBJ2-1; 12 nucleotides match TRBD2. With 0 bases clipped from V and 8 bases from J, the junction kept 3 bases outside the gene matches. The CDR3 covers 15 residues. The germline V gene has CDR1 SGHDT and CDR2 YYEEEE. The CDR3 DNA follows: TGTGCCAGCAGCTTGGGGACTAGCGGGAAGGATGAGCAGTTCTTC. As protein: CASSLGTSGKDEQFF.

As DNA, the CDR3 is TGTGCCTGGAGTGTACAGCAGGGCTCTGGCTACACCTTC. This codes for CAWSVQQGSGYTF. The chain employs TRBV30 and TRBJ1-2; TRBD1 might be the D (5 bases). Germline CDR1 reads GTSNPN; CDR2 reads SVGIG (reference sequence). The ends were cut back, 0 bases at V and 7 bases at J, with 12 bases in the middle. The CDR3 is 13 residues long.

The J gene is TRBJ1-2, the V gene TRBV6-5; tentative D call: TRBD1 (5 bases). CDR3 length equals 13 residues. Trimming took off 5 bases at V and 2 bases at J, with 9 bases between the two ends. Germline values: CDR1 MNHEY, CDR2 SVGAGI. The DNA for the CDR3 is TGTGCCAGCAGTGACGACAGAAACTATGGCTACACCTTC. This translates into CASSDDRNYGYTF.

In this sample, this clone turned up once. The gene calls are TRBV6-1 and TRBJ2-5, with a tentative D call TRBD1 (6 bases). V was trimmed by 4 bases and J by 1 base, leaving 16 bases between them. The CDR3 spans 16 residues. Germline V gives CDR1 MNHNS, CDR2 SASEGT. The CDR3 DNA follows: TGTGCCAGCAGTGTCATACCGGGACACACCCAAGAGACCCAGTACTTC. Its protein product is CASSVIPGHTQETQYF.

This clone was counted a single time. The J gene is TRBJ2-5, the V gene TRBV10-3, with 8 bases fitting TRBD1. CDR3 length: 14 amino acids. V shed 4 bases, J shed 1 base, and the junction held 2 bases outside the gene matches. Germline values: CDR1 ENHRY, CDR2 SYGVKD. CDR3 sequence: CAISGTGLQETQYF. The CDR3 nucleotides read TGTGCCATCAGTGGGACAGGGCTCCAAGAGACCCAGTACTTC.

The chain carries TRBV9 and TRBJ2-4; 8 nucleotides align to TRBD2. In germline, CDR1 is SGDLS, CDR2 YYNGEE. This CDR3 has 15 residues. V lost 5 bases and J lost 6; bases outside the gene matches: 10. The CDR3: CASSTSGVDANIQYF. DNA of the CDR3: TGTGCCAGCAGTACTAGCGGCGTTGATGCAAACATTCAGTACTTC.

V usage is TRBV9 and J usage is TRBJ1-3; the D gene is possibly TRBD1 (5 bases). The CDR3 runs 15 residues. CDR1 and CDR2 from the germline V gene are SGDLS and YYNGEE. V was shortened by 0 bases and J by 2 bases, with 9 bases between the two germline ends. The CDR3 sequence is CASSVEGFTGNTIYF. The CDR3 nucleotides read TGTGCCAGCAGCGTAGAGGGGTTTACTGGAAACACCATATATTTT. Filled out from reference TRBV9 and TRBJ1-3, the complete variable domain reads DSGVTQTPKHLITATGQRVTLRCSPRSGDLSVYWYQQSLDQGLQFLIQYYNGEERAKGNILERFSAQQFPDLHSELNLSSLELGDSALYFCASSVEGFTGNTIYFGEGSWLTVV.

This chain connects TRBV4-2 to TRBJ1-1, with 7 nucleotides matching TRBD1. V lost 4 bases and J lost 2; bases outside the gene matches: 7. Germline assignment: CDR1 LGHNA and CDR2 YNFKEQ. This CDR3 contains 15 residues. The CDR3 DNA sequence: TGTGCCAGCAGCCCCGAACAGGGGATCAACACTGAAGCTTTCTTT. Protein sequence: CASSPEQGINTEAFF.

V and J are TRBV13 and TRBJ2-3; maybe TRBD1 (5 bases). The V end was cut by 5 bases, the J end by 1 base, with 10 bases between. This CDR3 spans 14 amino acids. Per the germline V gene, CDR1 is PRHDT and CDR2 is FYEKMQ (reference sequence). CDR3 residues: CASSTKQGTDTQYF. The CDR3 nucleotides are TGTGCCAGCAGCACCAAACAGGGCACAGATACGCAGTATTTT.

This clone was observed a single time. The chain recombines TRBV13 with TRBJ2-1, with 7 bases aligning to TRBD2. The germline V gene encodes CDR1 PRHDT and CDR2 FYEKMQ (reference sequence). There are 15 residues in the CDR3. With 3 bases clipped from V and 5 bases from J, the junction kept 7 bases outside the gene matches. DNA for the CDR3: TGTGCCAGCAGCTTCCCAGCGGGGACCGACAATGAGCAGTTCTTC. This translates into CASSFPAGTDNEQFF. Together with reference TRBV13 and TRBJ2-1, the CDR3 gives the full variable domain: AAGVIQSPRHLIKEKRETATLKCYPIPRHDTVYWYQQGPGQDPQFLISFYEKMQSDKGSIPDRFSAQQFSDYHSELNMSSLELGDSALYFCASSFPAGTDNEQFFGPGTRLTVL.

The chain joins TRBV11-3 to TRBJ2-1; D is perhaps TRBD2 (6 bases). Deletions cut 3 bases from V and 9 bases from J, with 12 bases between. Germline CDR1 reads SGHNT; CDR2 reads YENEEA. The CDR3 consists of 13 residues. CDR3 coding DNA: TGTGCCAGCAGCTTCCGGACGGGGGTTGAGCAGTTCTTC. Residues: CASSFRTGVEQFF. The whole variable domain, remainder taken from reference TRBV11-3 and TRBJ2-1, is EAGVVQSPRYKIIEKKQPVAFWCNPISGHNTLYWYLQNLGQGPELLIRYENEEAVDDSQLPKDRFSAERLKGVDSTLKIQPAELGDSAVYLCASSFRTGVEQFFGPGTRLTVL.

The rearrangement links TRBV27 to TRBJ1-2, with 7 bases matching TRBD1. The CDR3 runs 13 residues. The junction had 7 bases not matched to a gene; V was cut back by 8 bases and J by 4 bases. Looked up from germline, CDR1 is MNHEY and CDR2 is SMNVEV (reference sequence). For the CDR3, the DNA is TGTGCCAGCGGCCCCGGGACAGTCTATGGCTACACCTTC. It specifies CASGPGTVYGYTF.